This entry lists 20 T cell receptor beta chains sequenced from one sample in a study of PD-1 blockade in classical Hodgkin lymphoma. Time point specified: cycle 4 day 1 (C4D1), after 6 weeks of nivolumab. Every patient experienced relapse after autologous stem cell transplantation, and brentuximab vedotin exposure varied. TCRdb's table, derived via immunoSEQ multiplex PCR, lists solely in-frame clones and lacks some. The sample lists tens of thousands of clones; around 90% were seen once. The sample was peripheral blood mononuclear cells (PBMCs), taken before the fourth cycle of nivolumab. These receptors were collected from a human donor with classical Hodgkin lymphoma.

The chain has TRBV6-1 and TRBJ1-2, with D perhaps TRBD1 (5 bases). CDR3 length: 13 amino acids. Germline V gene data show CDR1 as MNHNS and CDR2 as SASEGT. V dropped 6 bases and J dropped 8 bases, with 16 bases sitting between them. DNA for the CDR3: TGTGCCAGCAGGTGGGCGGGGGAGAGGGGCTACACCTTC. Amino acid sequence: CASRWAGERGYTF.

This sequence joins TRBV5-1 and TRBJ2-7, with TRBD2 matching over 8 bases. This CDR3 is built from 15 residues. Germline assignment: CDR1 SGHRS and CDR2 YFSETQ. J lost 3 bases, V lost 0 bases, and 5 bases had no gene match. CDR3 in DNA: TGCGCCAGCAGCTTGGAGCGGGAGACCAGCTACGAGCAGTACTTC. It encodes CASSLERETSYEQYF.

This chain links TRBV19 with TRBJ1-1; D is uncertain. V was clipped by 3 bases and J by 0 bases, with 8 bases between them. The CDR3 totals 14 residues. The V gene's germline CDR1 is LNHDA and CDR2 SQIVND (reference sequence). The CDR3 is CASSMGGVNTEAFF. The DNA for the CDR3 is TGTGCCAGTAGTATGGGCGGGGTGAACACTGAAGCTTTCTTT.

V and J are TRBV30 and TRBJ1-1; D remains unclear. Germline V gene sequence: CDR1 GTSNPN, CDR2 SVGIG (reference sequence). V was cut by 0 bases and J by 12 bases, with 23 bases left in between. The CDR3 sequence is 15 residues long. This CDR3 reads CAWSVLLTEQGRTFF. CDR3 nucleotides: TGTGCCTGGAGTGTCCTACTCACAGAGCAAGGGAGAACTTTCTTT.

The chain couples TRBV11-2 to TRBJ2-1, with D hard to call. CDR3 length: 15 amino acids. Germline lookup yields CDR1 SGHAT and CDR2 FQNNGV. Trimming left V 1 base short and J 5 bases short, with 12 bases between. The CDR3 nucleotides read TGTGCCAGCAGCTTAGCCTCAGCCAGAAACAATGAGCAGTTCTTC. Its protein product is CASSLASARNNEQFF.

This clone was observed a few times. The J gene is TRBJ2-7, the V gene TRBV29-1; 9 bases align to TRBD1. J lost 4 bases, V lost 5 bases, and 3 bases had no gene match. The CDR3 loop spans 12 amino acids. Germline V gene sequence: CDR1 SQVTM, CDR2 ANQGSEA. The CDR3 nucleotides read TGCAGCGTTTGGGACAGGGCATACGAGCAGTACTTC. It specifies CSVWDRAYEQYF.

V and J are TRBV5-6 and TRBJ1-2; TRBD1 might be the D (5 bases). The CDR3 sequence is 14 residues long. CDR1 and CDR2 (germline): SGHDT, YYEEEE. Deletions cut 0 bases from V and 4 bases from J, with 10 bases between. CDR3 DNA sequence: TGTGCCAGCAGCTTGGGGTTGACAGTCTATGGCTACACCTTC. Amino acids: CASSLGLTVYGYTF.

This chain joins TRBV12-5 and TRBJ2-7; TRBD1 aligns across 7 bases. Germline lookup yields CDR1 LGHNT and CDR2 FRNRAP. The CDR3 loop spans 19 amino acids. Germline trimming cut 0 bases from V and 0 bases from J; bases unmatched to any gene: 14. CDR3 DNA sequence: TGTGCTAGTGGTTTGGTCCTTTTACCGGGCCGGGACAGCTCCTACGAGCAGTACTTC. This codes for CASGLVLLPGRDSSYEQYF.

In regard to this clone: One junction end disagrees with the germline gene, perhaps due to a read error. The chain carries TRBV29-1 and TRBJ1-1; D ambiguous. The CDR3 length is 10 residues. Per the germline V gene, CDR1 is SQVTM and CDR2 is ANQGSEA. The CDR3 spells CGGGNTEAFF. The CDR3 DNA sequence: TGTGGTGGCGGGAACACTGAAGCTTTCTTT.

The chain links TRBV25-1 to TRBJ2-1; D is uncertain. This CDR3 comprises 15 residues. The V end was cut by 5 bases, the J end by 1 base, with 12 bases between. Looked up from germline, CDR1 is MGHDK and CDR2 is SYGVNS. CDR3 protein: CASSFNKFSYNEQFF. In DNA form, the CDR3 reads TGTGCCAGCAGTTTTAACAAGTTTTCCTACAATGAGCAGTTCTTC. Complete variable domain (other parts from reference TRBV25-1 and TRBJ2-1): EADIYQTPRYLVIGTGKKITLECSQTMGHDKMYWYQQDPGMELHLIHYSYGVNSTEKGDLSSESTVSRIRTEHFPLTLESARPSHTSQYLCASSFNKFSYNEQFFGPGTRLTVL.

J is TRBJ1-2 and V is TRBV6-5; 9 bases line up with TRBD1. The germline CDR1 and CDR2 sequences are MNHEY and SVGAGI. After removal of 6 bases from V and 8 bases from J, the junction contained 10 bases not matched to a gene. The CDR3 contains 14 residues. The CDR3 bases are TGTGCCAGCAGCTCCGGGACAGGGTGGGTCGGCTACACCTTC. Amino acid sequence: CASSSGTGWVGYTF.

V usage is TRBV19 and J usage is TRBJ2-5, with TRBD2 matching over 8 bases. Trimming removed 0 bases from V and 3 bases from J; junction bases left unmatched: 12. Per the germline V gene, CDR1 is LNHDA and CDR2 is SQIVND (reference sequence). The CDR3 is 18 residues long. CDR3 region: CASSIEVIAGRWEETQYF. The CDR3 bases are TGTGCCAGTAGTATAGAGGTGATAGCGGGACGGTGGGAAGAGACCCAGTACTTC.

This clone rates as medium-sized. The chain employs TRBV19 and TRBJ2-7; D unresolved. Trimming left V 0 bases short and J 2 bases short, with 8 bases between. Germline CDR1 is LNHDA and CDR2 is SQIVND (reference sequence). The CDR3 is 14 residues long. DNA for the CDR3: TGTGCCAGTAGTATAGAGGCGGAAGCCTACGAGCAGTACTTC. Its translation is CASSIEAEAYEQYF.

There are a few counts of this clone. The rearrangement uses TRBV7-2 and TRBJ2-3, with 8 bases matching TRBD2. CDR1 and CDR2 from the germline V gene are SGHTA and FQGNSA. The J segment lost 5 bases and the V segment lost 2 bases, leaving 9 bases of the junction unmatched. The CDR3 consists of 16 residues. The CDR3 loop is CASSLSGAGALDTQYF. CDR3 in DNA: TGTGCCAGCAGCTTAAGCGGAGCGGGAGCCCTAGATACGCAGTATTTT.

In DNA form, the CDR3 reads TGTGCCAGCTCACCGGGACTAGCGCCAGATACGCAGTATTTT. As protein: CASSPGLAPDTQYF. This chain joins TRBV18 and TRBJ2-3, with TRBD2 matching 10 bases. From germline, CDR1 is KGHSH and CDR2 LQKENI. This CDR3 is built from 14 residues. The trim removed 3 bases at V and 4 bases at J, leaving 1 base unmatched.

The V gene is TRBV10-1, the J gene TRBJ1-1, with a tentative D call TRBD1 (5 bases). CDR1 is WNHNN and CDR2 is SYGVQD in the germline V gene (reference sequence). The CDR3 totals 13 residues. The V gene lost 3 bases and the J gene lost 6 bases, with 11 bases spanning the gap. CDR3 nucleotide sequence: TGCGCCAGCAGTGAACATTCGGGGGCTGAAGCTTTCTTT. Its protein product is CASSEHSGAEAFF.

This sequence joins TRBV11-2 and TRBJ2-5; TRBD2 aligns across 8 bases. V gave up 1 base and J gave up 4 bases; unmatched junction bases: 11. CDR1 is SGHAT and CDR2 is FQNNGV in the germline V gene. The CDR3 covers 17 residues. The CDR3 DNA is TGTGCCAGCAGCTTAGGGGGGTCTAGCGGGTGGTTAGAGACCCAGTACTTC. Its protein product is CASSLGGSSGWLETQYF.

V is TRBV11-3 and J is TRBJ2-4; 10 bases map to TRBD1. V dropped 6 bases and J dropped 1; count of bases not matched to a gene: 15. The germline gives CDR1 SGHNT, CDR2 YENEEA. This CDR3 comprises 19 residues. The CDR3 region is CASSPKGTGVGWAKNIQYF. CDR3 DNA: TGTGCCAGCAGTCCCAAGGGGACAGGGGTGGGGTGGGCCAAAAACATTCAGTACTTC.

In DNA, the CDR3 is TGTGCCAGAAGCCGGGACGGTGAAAAACTGTTTTTT. Its translation: CARSRDGEKLFF. This sequence joins TRBV2 and TRBJ1-4; D is perhaps TRBD1 (5 bases). Trimming removed 9 bases at V and 7 bases at J, with 12 bases between. The CDR3 totals 12 residues. Germline assignment: CDR1 SNHLY and CDR2 FYNNEI. Together with reference TRBV2 and TRBJ1-4, the CDR3 gives the full variable domain: EPEVTQTPSHQVTQMGQEVILRCVPISNHLYFYWYRQILGQKVEFLVSFYNNEISEKSEIFDDQFSVERPDGSNFTLKIRSTKLEDSAMYFCARSRDGEKLFFGSGTQLSVL.

The rearrangement uses TRBV30 and TRBJ2-5; 13 nucleotides match TRBD2. Germline CDR1 is GTSNPN and CDR2 is SVGIG (reference sequence). The CDR3 is 16 residues long. V gave up 5 bases and J gave up 4 bases; unmatched junction bases: 10. CDR3 protein: CAWDSLAGGLGETQYF. As DNA, the CDR3 is TGTGCCTGGGACTCACTAGCGGGAGGGCTCGGAGAGACCCAGTACTTC.